The 16 T cell receptor beta chains presented below share a single source sample, sequenced in a study of shared clonotypes between healthy human individuals. The table came from immunoSEQ multiplex PCR; TCRdb's copy has only in-frame clones and leaves some out. The table has 2 million to 3 million clones, more than 85% seen once. Sequencing was carried out using naive CD4+ T cells from PBMCs. Sample subset: CD45RA+ positively selected. The source is a man aged 18 to 35 in good health. Some clones in this sample may be carry-over from other donors' samples.

The chain couples TRBV4-1 to TRBJ2-1, with 11 bases aligning to TRBD2. This CDR3 comprises 16 residues. The junction had 8 bases not matched to a gene; V was cut back by 4 bases and J by 6 bases. Germline loops: CDR1 MGHRA, CDR2 YSYEKL. CDR3 amino acids: CASSRLSGRAPNEQFF. CDR3 bases: TGCGCCAGCAGCCGGCTTAGCGGGAGGGCCCCCAATGAGCAGTTCTTC.

The V call is TRBV28, the J call TRBJ1-4, with no clear D. The V and J ends lost 6 bases and 2 bases respectively, with 13 bases between them. The CDR3 runs 15 residues. CDR1 is MDHEN, CDR2 SYDVKM, per germline. The CDR3 DNA follows: TGTGCCAGCAGGGCATCCTCTTGGACTAATGAAAAACTGTTTTTT. Its translation: CASRASSWTNEKLFF.

Turning to this clone: The same CDR3 also results from other DNA sequences found in this sample. The genes are TRBV6-5 and TRBJ1-5; no definite D call. The length of the CDR3 is 13 residues. The germline gives CDR1 MNHEY, CDR2 SVGAGI. Trimming removed 0 bases from V and 7 bases from J, with 7 bases in between. CDR3 in amino acids: CASSYSSGQPQHF. The CDR3 DNA follows: TGTGCCAGCAGTTACTCGTCGGGACAGCCCCAGCATTTT.

This rearrangement joins TRBV5-4 to TRBJ1-1; the D is unclear. In germline, CDR1 is SGHNT, CDR2 YYREEE (reference sequence). Trimming left V 0 bases short and J 6 bases short, with 6 bases between. The CDR3 has 12 residues. The CDR3 DNA follows: TGTGCCAGCAGCTTGGCGAGGTCTGAAGCTTTCTTT. It codes for CASSLARSEAFF.

The chain employs TRBV5-1 and TRBJ2-7; a possible D gene is TRBD1 (5 bases). Germline CDR1 and CDR2: SGHRS and YFSETQ. Trimming pared 5 bases from V and 5 bases from J, leaving 11 bases between. The CDR3 consists of 12 residues. CDR3 amino acids: CASRANRNEQYF. DNA of the CDR3: TGCGCCAGCAGGGCAAACAGGAACGAGCAGTACTTC.

The gene calls are TRBV9 and TRBJ2-2; 8 bases fit TRBD1. V was pared by 3 bases and J by 5 bases, with 6 bases of the junction left unmatched. Germline loops: CDR1 SGDLS, CDR2 YYNGEE. The CDR3 length is 15 residues. DNA for the CDR3: TGTGCCAGCAGCGGACAGGGGTCAAGTACCGGGGAGCTGTTTTTT. As protein: CASSGQGSSTGELFF.

The chain carries TRBV4-2 and TRBJ2-1; D is uncertain. Germline V gene lookup returns CDR1 LGHNA and CDR2 YNFKEQ. The V end lost 3 bases, the J end lost 4 bases, and 13 bases lay between the germline ends. The CDR3 spans 15 residues. This CDR3 reads CASSHTRIGYNEQFF. As DNA, the CDR3 is TGTGCCAGCAGCCACACTCGGATAGGATACAATGAGCAGTTCTTC.

In regard to this clone: Other nucleotide sequences from this sample produce the same CDR3. This chain uses TRBV7-3 with TRBJ2-3; D gene ambiguous. This CDR3 is built from 13 residues. Looked up from germline, CDR1 is SGHTA and CDR2 is FQGTGA. Between the trimmed V and J ends, which lost 3 bases and 1 base, there was a span of 5 bases. CDR3 sequence reads: CASSLGGTDTQYF. The DNA of the CDR3 is TGTGCCAGCAGCTTGGGTGGCACAGATACGCAGTATTTT. Combining the CDR3 with reference TRBV7-3 and TRBJ2-3 gives the whole variable domain GAGVSQTPSNKVTEKGKYVELRCDPISGHTALYWYRQSLGQGPEFLIYFQGTGAADDSGLPNDRFFAVRPEGSVSTLKIQRTERGDSAVYLCASSLGGTDTQYFGPGTRLTVL.

On this clone itself: Other DNA sequences in the sample encode the same CDR3. J is TRBJ2-3 and V is TRBV5-1, with TRBD2 as a possible D gene (5 bases). Germline CDR1 SGHRS, CDR2 YFSETQ. The CDR3 totals 14 residues. V was trimmed by 0 bases and J by 3 bases, leaving 8 bases between them. This CDR3 reads CASSLDLATDTQYF. CDR3 nucleotides: TGCGCCAGCAGCTTGGATCTAGCTACAGATACGCAGTATTTT.

The V gene is TRBV15, the J gene TRBJ1-3; no reliable D call. V shed 0 bases and J shed 2 bases, with 11 bases lying between them. CDR3 length equals 16 residues. Germline V gives CDR1 LNHNV, CDR2 YYDKDF (reference sequence). The CDR3 DNA sequence: TGTGCCACCAGCAGAGATCCGGGGAGGACTGGAAACACCATATATTTT. Amino acids: CATSRDPGRTGNTIYF.

V is TRBV5-4 and J is TRBJ2-7; no reliable D call. The CDR3 is 14 residues long. Trimming stripped 0 bases from V and 4 bases from J, with 11 bases between. Germline V gene data show CDR1 as SGHNT and CDR2 as YYREEE (reference sequence). The CDR3 DNA reads TGTGCCAGCAGCTTGGCAGGTAGTTGGTACGAGCAGTACTTC. Encoded protein: CASSLAGSWYEQYF.

The chain links TRBV6-6 to TRBJ2-2, with 7 bases lining up with TRBD1. Losses at the gene ends were 2 bases for V and 2 bases for J; bases not matched to a gene: 2. Germline V CDR1 and CDR2: MNHNY, SVGAGI (reference sequence). The CDR3 has 15 amino acids. The CDR3: CASSYRTGNTGELFF. For the CDR3, the DNA is TGTGCCAGCAGTTACCGGACAGGTAACACCGGGGAGCTGTTTTTT.

V is TRBV5-1 and J is TRBJ1-2, with 9 bases matching TRBD1. This CDR3 spans 15 amino acids. J was trimmed by 2 bases and V by 1 base; bases with no gene match: 3. CDR1 is SGHRS, CDR2 YFSETQ, per germline. The CDR3 nucleotides read TGCGCCAGCAGCTTGACCGGACAGGGGAACTATGGCTACACCTTC. Translation: CASSLTGQGNYGYTF.

This sequence joins TRBV11-2 and TRBJ2-1; D remains ambiguous. The V end lost 1 base, the J end lost 15 bases, and 16 bases lay between the germline ends. The CDR3 runs to 13 residues. Looked up from germline, CDR1 is SGHAT and CDR2 is FQNNGV. CDR3 amino acids: CASSLAASLLRFF. As DNA, the CDR3 is TGTGCCAGCAGCTTAGCCGCTTCCCTTCTTCGGTTCTTC.

This chain joins TRBV5-1 and TRBJ1-1, with unresolved D. Per the germline V gene, CDR1 is SGHRS and CDR2 is YFSETQ. CDR3 length equals 14 residues. Trimming shortened V by 0 bases and J by 7 bases, and 13 bases separated the two germline ends. CDR3 region: CASSLAQPVGEAFF. CDR3 coding DNA: TGCGCCAGCAGCTTGGCCCAACCGGTGGGTGAAGCTTTCTTT.

The V and J genes are TRBV6-4 and TRBJ2-1; 11 bases agree with TRBD2. The CDR3 is made up of 15 amino acids. Trimming at V came to 3 bases and at J to 7 bases, leaving 5 bases not matched to a gene. Germline V gene lookup returns CDR1 MRHNA and CDR2 SNTAGT. The DNA of the CDR3 is TGTGCCAGCAGTGAGCTAGCGGGAGGACGGAATGAGCAGTTCTTC. Protein sequence: CASSELAGGRNEQFF.